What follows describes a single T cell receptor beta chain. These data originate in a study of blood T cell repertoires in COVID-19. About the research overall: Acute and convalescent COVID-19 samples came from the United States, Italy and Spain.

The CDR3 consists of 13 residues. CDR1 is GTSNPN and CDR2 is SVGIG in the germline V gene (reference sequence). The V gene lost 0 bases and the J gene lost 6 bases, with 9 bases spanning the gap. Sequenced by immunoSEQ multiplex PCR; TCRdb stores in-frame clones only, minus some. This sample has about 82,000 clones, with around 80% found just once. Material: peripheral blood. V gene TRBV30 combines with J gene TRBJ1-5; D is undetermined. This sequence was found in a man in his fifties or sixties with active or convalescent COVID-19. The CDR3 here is CAWSVTGIQPQHF. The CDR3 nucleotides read TGTGCCTGGAGTGTAACGGGAATTCAGCCCCAGCATTTT.